The entry that follows covers one TCR beta chain sequence. This CDR3 is built from 12 residues. Germline assignment: CDR1 LNHNV and CDR2 YYDKDF (reference sequence). V was clipped by 0 bases and J by 4 bases, with 4 bases between them. The record originates from a study of blood T cell repertoires in COVID-19. In the authors' methods: By means of reference gene primer amplification, nucleated cell counts were estimated. Method: immunoSEQ multiplex PCR; TCRdb's copy keeps in-frame clones and lacks some. That table supplies the V and J calls and clone size; D and trimming were determined from the DNA. The data contain 84,000 or so clones, around four fifths of them seen just once; the ten biggest clones take up about 10%.

This clonotype was obtained from a man aged 65 to 79 with acute or convalescent COVID-19. V and J are TRBV15 and TRBJ2-7; D unresolved. The sequenced sample consisted of peripheral blood. CDR3 loop: CATSRDTYEQYF. CDR3 bases: TGTGCCACCAGCAGAGACACTTACGAGCAGTACTTC.